The TCR beta chain described here comes from a study of T cell repertoires in cytomegalovirus infection. Across the whole study: Well-studied HLA-B-restricted CMV epitopes were used in the study alongside recently identified HLA-C-restricted ones. TCR beta signatures that were public indicated CMV infection and matching HLA type. General study points: CMV-specific TCR beta clonotypes restricted by HLA-C dominated the ex vivo response. Carriers of CMV and the relevant HLA type were discriminated by public TCR beta frequency.

TCRdb recomputed calls from the reads with MiXCR, one row per CDR3 protein. The repertoire holds 800,000 to 950,000 distinct CDR3 sequences, with approximately 32% as singletons. About this clonotype: Its specificity is not known.

The V and J ends lost 4 bases and 7 bases, in that order; junction bases with no gene match: 14. The CDR3 sequence is 18 residues long. CDR1 is SGHRS and CDR2 is YFSETQ in the germline V gene. The chain employs TRBV5-1 and TRBJ1-6, with TRBD1 identical over 10 bases. The receptor was derived from a human donor in good health (CMV status not recorded). Some clones in this sample may be carry-over from other donors' samples. Sequences were derived from cultured CD8+ T cells from PBMCs, sampled from culture after CMV antigen stimulation. The CDR3 DNA follows: TGCGCCAGCAGCACGTCCCGGGACAGGGGAACTTCCAATTCACCCCTCCACTTT. Its protein is CASSTSRDRGTSNSPLHF.